A selection of T cell receptor beta chains follows, all from one sample in a study of cytomegalovirus exposure and HLA in healthy donors. Sequencing used immunoSEQ multiplex PCR; TCRdb keeps in-frame clones, though not all of them. Of 130,000 to 150,000 clones detected, around three quarters appear once; the ten largest clones hold 6.5% to 8%. Specimen: PBMCs. The receptors originated from a woman in her thirties or forties in good health and CMV-seropositive. CDR3s include the opening cysteine and the closing phenylalanine or tryptophan. D genes are given only for firm matches. A clone size is listed for some rows: how often the clone was seen (once, few, many), or a class if it is expanded.

D,V,size,J,DNA,CDR3
NA,TRBV6-1,NA,TRBJ1-5,TGTGCCAGCAGACGGGTGGTGAATCAGCCCCAGCATTTT,CASRRVVNQPQHF
NA,TRBV2,NA,TRBJ2-3,TGTGCCAGCAACAGGGCGTTCACAGATACGCAGTATTTT,CASNRAFTDTQYF
NA,TRBV2,NA,TRBJ1-1,TGTGCCAGCAAGGGGGGGCTCGAAGCTTTCTTT,CASKGGLEAFF
TRBD1,TRBV2,NA,TRBJ2-2,TGTGCCAGCAGGACAGGGGACACGAACACCGGGGAGCTGTTTTTT,CASRTGDTNTGELFF
TRBD1,TRBV10-2,NA,TRBJ1-2,TGCGCCAGCAGCAGGGACAGGGACAATGGCTACACCTTC,CASSRDRDNGYTF
NA,TRBV11-2,NA,TRBJ2-1,TGTGCCAGCAGCTCGGACACTTACAATGAGCAGTTCTTC,CASSSDTYNEQFF
TRBD1,TRBV9,NA,TRBJ1-2,TGTGCCAGCAGCTTCGGGACAGGCCTTAGGGATGGCTACACCTTC,CASSFGTGLRDGYTF
NA,TRBV9,NA,TRBJ2-7,TGTGCCAGCAGCGTAGGAGGGAACCCCTACGAGCAGTACTTC,CASSVGGNPYEQYF
TRBD1,TRBV4-2,NA,TRBJ2-2,TGTGCCAGCAGCCAAGAAAGTTGGAGGGGACAGGCCCGGACCGGGGAGCTGTTTTTT,CASSQESWRGQARTGELFF
NA,TRBV6-5,NA,TRBJ2-1,TGTGCCAGCCACGTGCGGCGAGAGGGTGAGCAGTTCTTC,CASHVRREGEQFF
NA,TRBV9,NA,TRBJ1-6,TGTGCCAGCAGCGAGAGGGGGGCGGGGGGTTCACCCCTCCACTTT,CASSERGAGGSPLHF
TRBD1,TRBV7-6,NA,TRBJ1-2,TGTGCCAGCAGCTTAGGTCTGACAGGGGGCCATGGCTACACCTTC,CASSLGLTGGHGYTF
TRBD1,TRBV4-2,few,TRBJ2-2,TGTGCCAGCAGCCTAATAGGGACAGGGGCGAACACCGGGGAGCTGTTTTTT,CASSLIGTGANTGELFF
NA,TRBV10-3,NA,TRBJ1-2,TGTGCCATCAGTGAGTCCCAGGGACTGGGTCTTGGCTACACCTTC,CAISESQGLGLGYTF
NA,TRBV25-1,NA,TRBJ1-2,TGTGCCAGCAGTGCCCGGACAGTTAACTATGGCTACACCTTC,CASSARTVNYGYTF
NA,TRBV28,NA,TRBJ1-1,TGTGCCAGCAGTTCTTACACCGGGACACCCACGGGGAACACTGAAGCTTTCTTT,CASSSYTGTPTGNTEAFF
NA,TRBV23-1,NA,TRBJ2-2,TGCGCCAGCACCCCCGGGCAGGACAGACCCGGGGAGCTGTTTTTT,CASTPGQDRPGELFF
NA,TRBV2,NA,TRBJ2-2,TGTGCCAGCACGGAGGCGGAGGAGCTGTTTTTT,CASTEAEELFF
NA,TRBV25-1,once,TRBJ1-2,TGTGCCAGCAGAGGACAGAACTATGGCTACACCTTC,CASRGQNYGYTF
NA,TRBV5-1,NA,TRBJ1-1,TGCGCCAGCAGCCTGGGGCAGGGAGGCACTGAAGCTTTCTTT,CASSLGQGGTEAFF
NA,TRBV11-2,NA,TRBJ2-3,TGTGCCAGCAGCTTAGGACAGGTGGGAGATACGCAGTATTTT,CASSLGQVGDTQYF
TRBD1,TRBV7-9,few,TRBJ2-7,TGTGCCAGCAGCGCTAGGACAGGGGGCTCCGAGCAGTACTTC,CASSARTGGSEQYF
TRBD2,TRBV9,NA,TRBJ2-2,TGTGCCAGCAGGCGGGGGGACACCGGGGAGCTGTTTTTT,CASRRGDTGELFF
NA,TRBV6-1,few,TRBJ1-1,TGTGCCAGCAGTACACAGGAGAACACTGAAGCTTTCTTT,CASSTQENTEAFF
TRBD2,TRBV19,once,TRBJ2-3,TGTGCCAGTAGTATACTAGCGGGGGGGCCGGGAGATACGCAGTATTTT,CASSILAGGPGDTQYF
TRBD2,TRBV19,NA,TRBJ2-5,TGTGCCAGTGCCCAGGGTTGGGGAGGGGAGACCCAGTACTTC,CASAQGWGGETQYF
NA,TRBV7-9,NA,TRBJ1-2,TGTGCCAGCAGCTTCTGGACTGGTGGCGGCTACACCTTC,CASSFWTGGGYTF
TRBD1,TRBV6-1,few,TRBJ2-1,TGTGCCAGCAGTGAGGGACAGGCCTCCTACAATGAGCAGTTCTTC,CASSEGQASYNEQFF
TRBD2,TRBV5-1,NA,TRBJ2-7,TGCGCCAGCAGCGTTGGGACTAGCGGGGGGGTCGAGCAGTACTTC,CASSVGTSGGVEQYF
TRBD1,TRBV5-4,NA,TRBJ2-3,TGTGCCAGCAGCGCGACAGGGGCGGGCACAGATACGCAGTATTTT,CASSATGAGTDTQYF
NA,TRBV18,NA,TRBJ2-2,TGTGCCAGCTCACTACAGGGCTCGAACACCGGGGAGCTGTTTTTT,CASSLQGSNTGELFF
TRBD1,TRBV5-5,NA,TRBJ1-5,TGTGCCAGCACCAGGGGGTCCAATCCGGGACAGCCCCAGCATTTT,CASTRGSNPGQPQHF
TRBD1,TRBV6-1,NA,TRBJ2-7,TGTGCCAGCAGTGGACAGGGGGCCCTAAGCTCCTACGAGCAGTACTTC,CASSGQGALSSYEQYF
NA,TRBV2,NA,TRBJ2-5,TGTGCCAGCAGTGAGGACTCCGTTTGGTCCCAGTACTTC,CASSEDSVWSQYF
NA,TRBV5-6,NA,TRBJ2-1,TGTGCCAGCAGCTTGCGGGGCGGGGTTATTGGCAATGAGCAGTTCTTC,CASSLRGGVIGNEQFF
TRBD1,TRBV27,NA,TRBJ1-1,TGTGCCAGCAGTTTTTTCGTGACAGGGGGCGCAGGAACTGAAGCTTTCTTT,CASSFFVTGGAGTEAFF
NA,TRBV10-2,NA,TRBJ1-1,TGCGCCAGCAGTGTGCAAGAGAGCACTGAAGCTTTCTTT,CASSVQESTEAFF
NA,TRBV6-1,NA,TRBJ2-2,TGTGCCAGCAGTGCATCGACAGTTAACACCGGGGAGCTGTTTTTT,CASSASTVNTGELFF
TRBD1,TRBV5-6,NA,TRBJ1-4,TGTGCCAGCAGCCCGGACAGGGGGCTAACTAATGAAAAACTGTTTTTT,CASSPDRGLTNEKLFF
NA,TRBV30,NA,TRBJ1-5,TGTGCCTGGAGTCGACGGGGTGACAATCAGCCCCAGCATTTT,CAWSRRGDNQPQHF